The present TCR beta chain was sequenced within a study of siplizumab effects on memory and regulatory T cells. Findings of the study overall: Siplizumab significantly decreased alloreactive sequences from unstimulated CD4+ memory cells. The authors could not assign a naive or memory phenotype to roughly 80-96% of proliferating CD4+ or CD8+ clones. Greater diversity than memory cells seemed evident in naive T cells, which also appeared to be major alloresponse contributors. A mean of about 69% of mappable alloreactive CD4+ clones were Treg-derived with siplizumab, compared with 25% to 30% in controls.

The assay was immunoSEQ multiplex PCR, and TCRdb's table has in-frame clones only and misses some. The sample has more than 50,000 clones; 85% to 95% are singletons. The CDR3 is 16 residues long. V was cut by 3 bases and J by 4 bases, with 18 bases left in between. Per the germline V gene, CDR1 is MNHEY and CDR2 is SMNVEV (reference sequence). As to this clone: Its antigen is as yet unknown.

This TCR derives from a human donor in good health. The gene calls are TRBV27 and TRBJ2-5; D unclear. Source material: CD8+ T cells sorted from blood. CDR3 sequence (DNA): TGTGCCAGCAGTTTGCAACCGGGCCCCCTGGGAGAGACCCAGTACTTC. Protein product: CASSLQPGPLGETQYF.